This TCR beta chain was recorded in a study of cytomegalovirus exposure and HLA in healthy donors. The CDR3 is made up of 14 amino acids. From germline, CDR1 is LNHDA and CDR2 SQIVND (reference sequence). The J segment lost 2 bases and the V segment lost 5 bases, leaving 5 bases of the junction unmatched. Donors were drawn from the approximately 130-subject validation cohort, separate from the roughly 670-subject first cohort. Measured with immunoSEQ multiplex PCR; TCRdb has only the in-frame clones, and not every one. The sample yields about 110,000 clones, approximately 96% seen once. The chain links TRBV19 to TRBJ2-5, with 7 bases aligning to TRBD1. The sequence came from a woman between 18 and 30 years old in good health and CMV-seronegative. Specimen: PBMCs. This chain's CDR3 is CASSLWDRQETQYF. The CDR3 DNA is TGTGCCAGTAGTCTCTGGGACAGACAAGAGACCCAGTACTTC. Full variable domain (rest looked up from reference TRBV19 and TRBJ2-5): DGGITQSPKYLFRKEGQNVTLSCEQNLNHDAMYWYRQDPGQGLRLIYYSQIVNDFQKGDIAEGYSVSREKKESFPLTVTSAQKNPTAFYLCASSLWDRQETQYFGPGTRLLVL.